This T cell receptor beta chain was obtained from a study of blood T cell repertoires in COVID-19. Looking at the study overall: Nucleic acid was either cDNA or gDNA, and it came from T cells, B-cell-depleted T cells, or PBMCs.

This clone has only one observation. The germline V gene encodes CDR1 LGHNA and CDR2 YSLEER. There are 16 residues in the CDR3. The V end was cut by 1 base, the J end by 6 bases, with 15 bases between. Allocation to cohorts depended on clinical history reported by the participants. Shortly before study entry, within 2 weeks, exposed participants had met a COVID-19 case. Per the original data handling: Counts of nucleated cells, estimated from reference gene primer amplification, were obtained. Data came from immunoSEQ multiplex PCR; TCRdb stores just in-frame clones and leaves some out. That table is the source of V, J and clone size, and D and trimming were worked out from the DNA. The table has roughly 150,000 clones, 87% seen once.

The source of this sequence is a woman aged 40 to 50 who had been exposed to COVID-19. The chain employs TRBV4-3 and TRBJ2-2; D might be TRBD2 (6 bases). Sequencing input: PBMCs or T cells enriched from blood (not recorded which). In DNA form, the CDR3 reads TGCGCCAGCAGCCAAGCTCTAGGAGGGAGTCCCGGGGAGCTGTTTTTT. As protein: CASSQALGGSPGELFF.